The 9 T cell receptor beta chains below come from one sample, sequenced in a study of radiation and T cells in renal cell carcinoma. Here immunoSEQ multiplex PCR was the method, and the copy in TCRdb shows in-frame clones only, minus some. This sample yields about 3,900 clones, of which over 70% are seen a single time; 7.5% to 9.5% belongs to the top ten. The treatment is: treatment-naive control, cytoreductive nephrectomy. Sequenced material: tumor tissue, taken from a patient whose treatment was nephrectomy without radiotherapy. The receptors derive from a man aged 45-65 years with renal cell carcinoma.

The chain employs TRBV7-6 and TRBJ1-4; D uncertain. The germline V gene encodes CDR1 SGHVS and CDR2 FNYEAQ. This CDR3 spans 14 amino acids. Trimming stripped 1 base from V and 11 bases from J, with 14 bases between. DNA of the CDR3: TGTGCCAGCAGCTTAGACCCGGGTTTCAGGAAACTGTTTTTT. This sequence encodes CASSLDPGFRKLFF.

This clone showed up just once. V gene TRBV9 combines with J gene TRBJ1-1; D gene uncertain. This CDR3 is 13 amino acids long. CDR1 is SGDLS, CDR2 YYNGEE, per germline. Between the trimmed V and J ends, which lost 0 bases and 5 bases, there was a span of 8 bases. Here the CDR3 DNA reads TGTGCCAGCAGCGTAGGGATCGAGACTGAAGCTTTCTTT. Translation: CASSVGIETEAFF. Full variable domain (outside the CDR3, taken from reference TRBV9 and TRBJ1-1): DSGVTQTPKHLITATGQRVTLRCSPRSGDLSVYWYQQSLDQGLQFLIQYYNGEERAKGNILERFSAQQFPDLHSELNLSSLELGDSALYFCASSVGIETEAFFGQGTRLTVV.

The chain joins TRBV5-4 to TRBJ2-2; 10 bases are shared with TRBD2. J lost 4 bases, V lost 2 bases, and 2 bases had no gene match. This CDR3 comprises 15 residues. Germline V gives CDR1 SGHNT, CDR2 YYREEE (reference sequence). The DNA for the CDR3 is TGTGCCAGCAGCTTAGCGGGAGGGGCCACCGGGGAGCTGTTTTTT. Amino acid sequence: CASSLAGGATGELFF.

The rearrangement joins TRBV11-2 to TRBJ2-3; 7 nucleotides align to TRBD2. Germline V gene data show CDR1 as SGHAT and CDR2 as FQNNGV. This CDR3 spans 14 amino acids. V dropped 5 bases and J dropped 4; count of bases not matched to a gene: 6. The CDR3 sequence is CASSPGGDADTQYF. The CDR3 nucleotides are TGTGCCAGCAGCCCTGGGGGGGACGCAGATACGCAGTATTTT.

CDR3: CASSLHYPSYNEQFF. DNA for the CDR3: TGTGCCAGCAGCTTGCACTACCCCTCCTACAATGAGCAGTTCTTC. The V and J genes are TRBV5-4 and TRBJ2-1; D unclear. This CDR3 contains 15 residues. Germline V gene lookup returns CDR1 SGHNT and CDR2 YYREEE (reference sequence). V was shortened by 1 base and J by 0 bases, with 8 bases between the two germline ends.

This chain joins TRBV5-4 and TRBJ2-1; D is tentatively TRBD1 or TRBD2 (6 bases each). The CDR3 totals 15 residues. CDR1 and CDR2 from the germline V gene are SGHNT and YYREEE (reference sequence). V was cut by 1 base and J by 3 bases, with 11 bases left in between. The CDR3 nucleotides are TGTGCCAGCAGCTTGACGGGGGCTTTCTACAATGAGCAGTTCTTC. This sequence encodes CASSLTGAFYNEQFF.

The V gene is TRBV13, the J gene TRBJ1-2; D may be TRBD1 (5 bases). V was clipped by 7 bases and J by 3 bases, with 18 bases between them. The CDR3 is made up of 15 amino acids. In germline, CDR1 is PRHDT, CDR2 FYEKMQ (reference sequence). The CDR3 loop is CASTPGPRGDYGYTF. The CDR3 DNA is TGTGCCAGCACCCCGGGACCCAGAGGGGACTATGGCTACACCTTC.

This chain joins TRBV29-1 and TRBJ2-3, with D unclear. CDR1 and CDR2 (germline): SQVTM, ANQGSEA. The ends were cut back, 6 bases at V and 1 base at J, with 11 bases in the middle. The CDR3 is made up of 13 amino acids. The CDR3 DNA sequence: TGCAGCGTGGCCCCTGGGGGCACAGATACGCAGTATTTT. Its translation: CSVAPGGTDTQYF.

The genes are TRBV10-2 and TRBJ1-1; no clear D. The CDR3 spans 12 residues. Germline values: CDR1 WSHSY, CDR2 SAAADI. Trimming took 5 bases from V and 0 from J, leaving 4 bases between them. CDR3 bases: TGCGCCAGCAGTTTGATGAACACTGAAGCTTTCTTT. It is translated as CASSLMNTEAFF.